The source of this T cell receptor (beta chain) is a study of T cells in Graves' hyperthyroidism and ophthalmopathy (dated by TCRdb to the late 2010s). Regarding the research as a whole: Peripheral blood was sampled at the time of initial diagnosis, prior to any treatment. TCR Vbeta CDR3 sequencing of 130 to 150 peripheral blood samples (roughly 41 ophthalmopathy, 75 to 85 hyperthyroidism and approximately 17 progressor patients) is reported in the paper. Thyroid tissue and blood T-cell repertoires from about six Graves' hyperthyroidism patients were also compared in the study. TCR V-J signatures able to tell the groups apart were searched for in a discovery cohort of 95 to 100 patients, of whom under 45 had Graves' ophthalmopathy and 57 had stable Graves' hyperthyroidism. The 85 to 100 discovery patients were divided at random into training and test sets in a 7:3 ratio. After sampling, hyperthyroidism patients received methimazole starting at 30 mg daily, and ophthalmopathy patients received high-dose intravenous methylprednisolone. An independent validation cohort of 18 to 20 hyperthyroidism patients and about 15 patients who later progressed to ophthalmopathy tested prospective prediction of ophthalmopathy. Paper-wide results and their limitations: No statistical method was used to fix the sample size in advance, and group allocation was not hidden from the investigators. During validation, the model predicted progression to ophthalmopathy a median of approximately 6 months ahead of onset, with 70.59% sensitivity and about 75% specificity. Ophthalmopathy was separated from stable hyperthyroidism by a 13 V-J signature model, with about 86% sensitivity and approximately 81% specificity obtained in cross-validation and 80%/75% obtained in testing. Blood samples also contained most of the expanded thyroid clonotypes (frequency above 0.001), which suggests that blood repertoires may reflect thyroid immune responses.

Ophthalmopathy patients had moderately to severely active disease, Clinical Activity Score of at least 3, NOSPECS grade of at least 4, and duration under 3 months. Any patient with an uncontrolled infection, another autoimmune disease, pregnancy or lactation was excluded. Diagnoses relied on clinical symptoms, serum thyroxine and TRAb, thyroid ultrasound and orbital computed tomography. Ficoll-Paque density gradient centrifugation was used to isolate PBMCs from around 10 ml of fresh peripheral blood. Total RNA was extracted with Trizol reagent, and quality was checked on an Agilent 2100 Bioanalyzer. The CDR3 numbers 12 residues from cysteine through phenylalanine. Only the CDR3 region is kept as DNA, spanning 36 bases read in frame from base 1. Relative to germline, V is missing 6 bases and J is missing 8 bases, with 6 bases of the junction outside any gene match. The germline V gene (reference sequence) specifies DFQATT as CDR1 and SNEGSKA as CDR2.

The TCR beta CDR3 regions were amplified from RNA transcripts. A first-round RT-PCR of the TCR CDR3 used the HTBI primer set with the Qiagen OneStep RT-PCR kit. Libraries were constructed in a second round of multiplex PCR, after which size selection and purification were performed. Libraries were sequenced paired-end with 100 bp reads on an Illumina HiSeq2000. Per the original workflow: SOAPnuke was used to process the raw data, throwing out any read that contained adapters or uncalled bases, had a mean Phred below 15, or lacked an exact constant-primer or identifier match. COPE v1.2.5 was used to merge the high-quality paired reads, and each unique nucleotide sequence was defined as a clonotype. MiTCR v1.1 was used to align clonotypes to the IMGT TRBV, TRBD and TRBJ reference segments. Analysis was restricted to V-J combinations with a frequency above 0.0001, which covered about 99% of repertoires. A TCS score was defined as the ratio between F50 (clonal expansion) and ExV (chaos), using BLOSUM62-based TCRdist between CDR3 peptides within each V-J. Welch's t-statistics and random forest reduced fewer than 550 V-J features to about 12, which were used in a naive Bayes classifier (R e1071). TCRdb redid the processing of the public reads, applying fastp at Q25 and MiXCR, and retained in-frame beta chains. Records with the same CDR3 protein are collapsed into one entry carrying the most frequent genes and DNA. The V and J calls and clone size come from TCRdb's table, not from the authors' own analysis. The table for this sample lists roughly 400,000 distinct CDR3 sequences; about 14% of them were counted only once. Together, the top ten hold 25% to 30% of the sample.

This clonotype was seen ten or more times. No antigen is known for it. No base quality values were provided; no much bigger clone lies one nucleotide off. The clonotype comes from a man in his fifties or sixties with Graves' ophthalmopathy. The V and J segments used are TRBV20-1 and TRBJ2-1, with 8 bases matching TRBD2. Sequencing was performed on blood. The CDR3 is CSALAGRDEQFF. The bases are TGCAGTGCCTTAGCGGGGCGGGATGAGCAGTTCTTC.